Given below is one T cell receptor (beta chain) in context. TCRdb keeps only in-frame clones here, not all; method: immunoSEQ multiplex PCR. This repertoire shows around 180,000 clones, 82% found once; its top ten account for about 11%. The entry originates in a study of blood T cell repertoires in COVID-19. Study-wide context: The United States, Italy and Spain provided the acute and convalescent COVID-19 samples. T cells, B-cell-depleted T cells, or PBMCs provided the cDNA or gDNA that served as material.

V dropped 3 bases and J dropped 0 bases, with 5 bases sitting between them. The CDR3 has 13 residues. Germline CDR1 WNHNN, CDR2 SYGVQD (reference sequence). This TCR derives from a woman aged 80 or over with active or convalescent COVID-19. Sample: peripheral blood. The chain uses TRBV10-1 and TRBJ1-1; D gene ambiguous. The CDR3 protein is CASSELMNTEAFF. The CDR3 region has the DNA TGCGCCAGCAGTGAACTTATGAACACTGAAGCTTTCTTT.